Presented here are 17 T cell receptor beta chains from one specimen sequenced in a study of Ad26.COV2.S vaccination and SARS-CoV-2 variants (dated by TCRdb to the early 2020s). The treatment or condition label of this sample denotes: 19 received Ad26.COV2.S at low or high dose, single or two shots; about 5 received placebo; per-sample allocation not given. For vaccine and placebo recipients, repertoires were sequenced using samples collected on day 63 after the first injection. The library was produced with the immunoSEQ multiplex PCR assay. Sourced from immuneACCESS, this table was stored by TCRdb with only in-frame sequences that have V and J called. A share of the clones is absent; for the studies checked, an unresolved V gene accounts for under half, and the remainder has no known explanation. The sample table holds some 420,000 clones, of which approximately 90% were seen once. Jointly, the top ten make up 3.6% of the sample.

The material was peripheral blood, obtained in a trial of Ad26.COV2.S vaccine versus placebo. Receptors originate from a person aged 18-65 years who received the Ad26.COV2.S COVID-19 vaccine or a placebo.

Here the CDR3 reads CASSPTGVRSGANVLTF. The CDR3 bases are TGTGCCAGCAGCCCGACCGGGGTAAGGTCTGGGGCCAACGTCCTGACTTTC. This sequence joins TRBV7-3 and TRBJ2-6; possibly TRBD2 for D (5 bases). Germline V gene data show CDR1 as SGHTA and CDR2 as FQGTGA. The CDR3 runs 17 residues. The V gene lost 5 bases and the J gene lost 1 base, with 15 bases spanning the gap.

The rearrangement uses TRBV2 and TRBJ2-7, with 8 bases that match TRBD1. Germline V gene data show CDR1 as SNHLY and CDR2 as FYNNEI. Trimming at V came to 6 bases and at J to 6 bases, leaving 10 bases not matched to a gene. The CDR3 has 14 residues. CDR3 DNA sequence: TGTGCCAGCAGGACCGACAGGGGTTGGGGCGAGCAGTACTTC. Encoded protein: CASRTDRGWGEQYF.

The chain employs TRBV19 and TRBJ2-1; the D is unclear. This CDR3 has 12 amino acids. The V and J ends lost 4 bases and 10 bases respectively, with 11 bases between them. CDR1 and CDR2 (germline): LNHDA, SQIVND (reference sequence). DNA of the CDR3: TGTGCCAGTAGTACCCGACTCGAGGAGCAGTTCTTC. Amino acid sequence: CASSTRLEEQFF.

The chain carries TRBV7-2 and TRBJ2-1; TRBD2 matches 8 bases. The CDR3 extends over 16 amino acids. The germline CDR1 and CDR2 sequences are SGHTA and FQGNSA. V lost 0 bases and J lost 1; bases outside the gene matches: 2. The CDR3, as DNA: TGTGCCAGCAGCTTAGCCGGACTAGCATCCTACAATGAGCAGTTCTTC. Its protein is CASSLAGLASYNEQFF.

The V call is TRBV6-5, the J call TRBJ2-1; 7 bases align to TRBD1. Trimming cost V 5 bases and J 3 bases; bases outside gene matches: 4. Per germline, CDR1 MNHEY and CDR2 SVGAGI. The CDR3 consists of 14 residues. The CDR3 is CASSPGTVYNEQFF. The CDR3 nucleotides read TGTGCCAGCAGTCCCGGGACAGTCTACAATGAGCAGTTCTTC.

For this clone: At the DNA level, this CDR3 is encoded by other sequences in the same sample as well. J is TRBJ2-3 and V is TRBV28; 8 nucleotides line up with TRBD2. Germline V lookup: CDR1 MDHEN, CDR2 SYDVKM. The CDR3 covers 15 residues. The J segment lost 1 base and the V segment lost 3 bases, leaving 3 bases of the junction unmatched. The CDR3 DNA sequence: TGTGCCAGCAGTTTTGGTAGCGGGGGCACAGATACGCAGTATTTT. It specifies CASSFGSGGTDTQYF.

A few counts support this clone. The chain is built from TRBV10-2 and TRBJ1-6; D is unresolved. CDR1 WSHSY and CDR2 SAAADI come from the germline V gene. CDR3 length equals 17 residues. V was trimmed by 0 bases and J by 6 bases, leaving 15 bases between them. The DNA for the CDR3 is TGCGCCAGCAGTGAGTCGGGAACTTACGGCCTTAATTCACCCCTCCACTTT. As protein: CASSESGTYGLNSPLHF.

The chain carries TRBV5-6 and TRBJ1-5; no clear D. Germline values: CDR1 SGHDT, CDR2 YYEEEE. This CDR3 spans 14 amino acids. Trimming took off 0 bases at V and 7 bases at J, with 11 bases between the two ends. The CDR3 is CASSLDGGNQPQHF. CDR3 bases: TGTGCCAGCAGCTTGGATGGAGGGAACCAGCCCCAGCATTTT.

The chain recombines TRBV5-5 with TRBJ2-6; unclear D gene. The V gene lost 4 bases and the J gene lost 0 bases, with 8 bases spanning the gap. Germline-derived CDR1 and CDR2 are SGHKS and YYEKEE (reference sequence). The CDR3 consists of 15 residues. CDR3 residues: CASSPVFSGANVLTF. The CDR3, as DNA: TGTGCCAGCAGCCCCGTCTTCTCTGGGGCCAACGTCCTGACTTTC.

As DNA, the CDR3 is TGCGCCAGCAGTGATTTAAAGGGGGCTCTGACTAGCAAGTATTTT. Translating it yields CASSDLKGALTSKYF. The chain couples TRBV10-1 to TRBJ2-3, with D possibly called TRBD1 or TRBD2 (7 bases each). The CDR3 runs to 15 residues. Per the germline V gene, CDR1 is WNHNN and CDR2 is SYGVQD (reference sequence). V was clipped by 3 bases and J by 13 bases, with 23 bases between them.

The V call is TRBV5-1, the J call TRBJ1-3; 7 nucleotides agree with TRBD1. Germline lookup yields CDR1 SGHRS and CDR2 YFSETQ. CDR3 length equals 15 residues. J lost 0 bases, V lost 2 bases, and 2 bases had no gene match. In nucleotides, the CDR3 is TGCGCCAGCAGCTTCACAGGGGTCTCTGGAAACACCATATATTTT. Its translation: CASSFTGVSGNTIYF.

J is TRBJ1-1 and V is TRBV7-6; a possible D gene is TRBD1 (5 bases). The germline gives CDR1 SGHVS, CDR2 FNYEAQ. V was trimmed by 1 base and J by 6 bases, leaving 12 bases between them. This CDR3 is built from 14 residues. The CDR3: CASSLVGGGPEAFF. CDR3 nucleotides: TGTGCCAGCAGCTTAGTGGGGGGAGGTCCTGAAGCTTTCTTT.

The chain employs TRBV7-8 and TRBJ1-1, with D possibly matching TRBD1 (6 bases). V was clipped by 1 base and J by 4 bases, with 10 bases between them. Germline V gives CDR1 SGHVS, CDR2 FQNEAQ. The CDR3 sequence is 14 residues long. The CDR3 sequence is CASSLVQGSTEAFF. CDR3 in DNA: TGTGCCAGCAGCTTAGTGCAGGGGTCCACTGAAGCTTTCTTT.

This chain connects TRBV6-1 to TRBJ1-6, with 7 bases fitting TRBD1. V dropped 3 bases and J dropped 8; count of bases not matched to a gene: 4. The CDR3 is 14 amino acids. Germline assignment: CDR1 MNHNS and CDR2 SASEGT. The CDR3 DNA reads TGTGCCAGCAGTGAGACAGGGAATTATTCACCCCTCCACTTT. This gives the protein CASSETGNYSPLHF.

This clone has only a few counts. The chain couples TRBV6-2 or TRBV6-3 to TRBJ1-1; no reliable D call. The CDR3 totals 13 residues. Germline CDR1 MNHEY, CDR2 SVGEGT. The V end was cut by 2 bases, the J end by 4 bases, with 8 bases between. The CDR3 DNA reads TGTGCCAGCAGTTACGGGCGCTTCACTGAAGCTTTCTTT. Translated, it gives CASSYGRFTEAFF.

This chain joins TRBV7-3 and TRBJ2-3; TRBD2 agrees at 10 bases. Germline loops: CDR1 SGHTA, CDR2 FQGTGA. CDR3 length: 14 amino acids. V was pared by 5 bases and J by 5 bases, with 4 bases of the junction left unmatched. The CDR3 nucleotides read TGTGCCAGCAGCCAAGCGGGGGGGCAAGATACGCAGTATTTT. Translating gives CASSQAGGQDTQYF.

The rearrangement links TRBV11-2 to TRBJ2-3; TRBD2 is a possible D gene (6 bases). The CDR3 is 16 amino acids. V shed 5 bases and J shed 1 base, with 16 bases lying between them. CDR1 is SGHAT and CDR2 is FQNNGV in the germline V gene. CDR3 sequence: CASSKNGTLRTDTQYF. The CDR3 coding sequence is TGTGCCAGCAGCAAAAACGGGACTCTTCGCACAGATACGCAGTATTTT.